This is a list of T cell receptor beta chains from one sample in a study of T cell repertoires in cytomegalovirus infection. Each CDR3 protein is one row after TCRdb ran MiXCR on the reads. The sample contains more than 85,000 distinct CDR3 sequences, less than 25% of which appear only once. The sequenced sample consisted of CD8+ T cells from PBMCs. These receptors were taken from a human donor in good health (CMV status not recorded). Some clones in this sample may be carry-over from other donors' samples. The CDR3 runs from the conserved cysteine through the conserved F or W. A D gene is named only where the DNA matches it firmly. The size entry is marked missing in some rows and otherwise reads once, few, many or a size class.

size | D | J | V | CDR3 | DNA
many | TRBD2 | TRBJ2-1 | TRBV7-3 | CASSIAGTPVSGTSGYNEQFF | TGTGCCAGCAGCATAGCCGGGACACCAGTCTCCGGGACTAGCGGATACAATGAGCAGTTCTTC
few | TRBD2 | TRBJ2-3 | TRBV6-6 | CASIRASAGSTDTQYF | TGTGCCAGCATTAGGGCCTCAGCGGGGAGCACAGATACGCAGTATTTT
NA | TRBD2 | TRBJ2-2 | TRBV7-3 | CASSLAGWEGAGELFF | TGTGCCAGCAGCCTAGCGGGTTGGGAAGGTGCCGGGGAGCTGTTTTTT
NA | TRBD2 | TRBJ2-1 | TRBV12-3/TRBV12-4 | CLSGRATVGNEQFF | TGCCTGAGCGGGAGGGCCACCGTAGGGAATGAGCAGTTCTTC
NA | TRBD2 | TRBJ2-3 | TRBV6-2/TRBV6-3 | CASSYPGLAATDTQYF | TGTGCCAGCAGTTACCCGGGACTAGCGGCCACAGATACGCAGTATTTT
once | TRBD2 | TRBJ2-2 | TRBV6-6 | CASTPSREWLGTGELFF | TGTGCCAGCACCCCCTCGCGGGAGTGGTTAGGCACCGGGGAGCTGTTTTTT
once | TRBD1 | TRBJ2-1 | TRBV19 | CASIPGQGAGNEQFF | TGTGCCAGTATCCCGGGACAGGGGGCAGGAAATGAGCAGTTCTTC
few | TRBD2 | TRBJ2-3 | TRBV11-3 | CASSFSGGPLDTQYF | TGTGCCAGCAGCTTTAGCGGGGGGCCTCTAGATACGCAGTATTTT
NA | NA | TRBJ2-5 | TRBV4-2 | CASSQDAGRTQYF | TGTGCCAGCAGCCAAGATGCAGGGAGGACCCAGTACTTC
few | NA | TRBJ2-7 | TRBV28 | CASSSPGGGVGEQYF | TGTGCCAGCAGTTCCCCCGGGGGTGGGGTAGGCGAGCAGTACTTC
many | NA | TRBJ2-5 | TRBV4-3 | CASSQDIGLMGETQYF | TGCGCCAGCAGCCAAGATATTGGCCTGATGGGAGAGACCCAGTACTTC
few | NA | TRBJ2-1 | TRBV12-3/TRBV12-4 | CASKDNAYNEQFF | TGTGCCAGCAAGGACAACGCATACAATGAGCAGTTCTTC
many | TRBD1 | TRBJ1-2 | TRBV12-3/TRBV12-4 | CASTFGTGDYTF | TGTGCCAGCACTTTTGGGACAGGAGACTACACCTTC
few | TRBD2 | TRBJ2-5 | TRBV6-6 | CASSDNSGGLPGGTQYF | TGTGCCAGCAGTGATAATAGCGGGGGGCTGCCCGGGGGGACCCAGTACTTC
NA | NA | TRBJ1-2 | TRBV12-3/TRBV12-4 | CASSLGNGYTF | TGTGCCAGCAGTTTAGGGAACGGCTACACCTTC
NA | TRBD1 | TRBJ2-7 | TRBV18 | CASSPGTGLSYEQYF | TGTGCCAGCTCACCTGGGACAGGACTTTCCTACGAGCAGTACTTC
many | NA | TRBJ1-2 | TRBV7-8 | CASSSGLEGYTF | TGTGCCAGCAGCTCAGGGTTGGAGGGCTACACCTTC
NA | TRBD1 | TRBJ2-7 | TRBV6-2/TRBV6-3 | CASSYTGTGAYEQYF | TGTGCCAGCAGTTACACCGGGACAGGGGCCTACGAGCAGTACTTC
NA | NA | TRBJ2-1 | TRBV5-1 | CASSPTLSGPLGNEQFF | TGCGCCAGCAGCCCCACTTTATCGGGACCTCTGGGCAATGAGCAGTTCTTC
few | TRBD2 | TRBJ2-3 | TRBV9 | CASSVGLAFTDTQYF | TGTGCCAGCAGCGTGGGACTAGCGTTCACAGATACGCAGTATTTT
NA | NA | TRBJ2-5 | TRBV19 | CASSSSGTQRETQYF | TGTGCCAGTAGTAGTTCCGGGACGCAAAGGGAGACCCAGTACTTC
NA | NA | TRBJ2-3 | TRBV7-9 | CASSQLRGGYPDTQYF | TGTGCCAGCAGCCAACTACGCGGGGGCTACCCAGATACGCAGTATTTT
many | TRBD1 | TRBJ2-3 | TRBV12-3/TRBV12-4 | CASSTGTGVDTQYF | TGTGCCAGCAGCACCGGGACAGGGGTAGATACGCAGTATTTT
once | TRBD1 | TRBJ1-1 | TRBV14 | CASSLRGGRTEAFF | TGTGCCAGCAGCCTAAGAGGGGGCAGGACTGAAGCTTTCTTT
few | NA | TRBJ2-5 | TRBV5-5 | CASSLTGNRQETQYF | TGTGCCAGCAGCTTAACAGGGAACCGCCAAGAGACCCAGTACTTC
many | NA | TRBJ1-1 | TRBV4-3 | CASSRRSGAEAEAFF | TGCGCCAGCAGCCGACGTTCGGGGGCTGAGGCTGAAGCTTTCTTT
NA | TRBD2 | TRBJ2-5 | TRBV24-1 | CATSVQREMKETQYF | TGTGCCACCAGTGTCCAGCGGGAGATGAAAGAGACCCAGTACTTC
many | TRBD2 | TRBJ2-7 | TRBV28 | CASKWEGSSYEQYF | TGTGCCAGCAAATGGGAGGGGAGCTCCTACGAGCAGTACTTC
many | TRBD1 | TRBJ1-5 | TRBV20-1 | CSAGQGNQPQHF | TGCAGTGCGGGACAGGGTAATCAGCCCCAGCATTTT
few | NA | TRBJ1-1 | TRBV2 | CASSDHPGRTKNTEAFF | TGTGCCAGTTCGGACCATCCCGGACGGACGAAGAACACTGAAGCTTTCTTT
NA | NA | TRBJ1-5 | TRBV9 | CASSLDGTRNQPQHF | TGTGCCAGCAGCCTAGATGGGACTAGGAATCAGCCCCAGCATTTT
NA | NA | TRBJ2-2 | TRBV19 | CASIPPGQWNTGELFF | TGTGCCAGTATCCCCCCCGGACAGTGGAACACCGGGGAGCTGTTTTTT
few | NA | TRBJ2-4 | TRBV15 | CATTSREAKNIQYF | TGTGCCACCACCTCCAGGGAAGCCAAAAACATTCAGTACTTC
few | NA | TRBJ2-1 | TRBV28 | CASSLGSSNEQFF | TGTGCCAGCAGTTTGGGAAGCAGCAATGAGCAGTTCTTC
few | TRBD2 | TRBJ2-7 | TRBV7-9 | CASSLAGVASGNHEQYF | TGTGCCAGCAGCTTAGCGGGGGTGGCTAGCGGGAACCACGAGCAGTACTTC
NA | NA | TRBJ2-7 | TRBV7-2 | CASSPRGGAPYEQYF | TGTGCCAGCAGCCCCCGAGGGGGGGCCCCCTACGAGCAGTACTTC
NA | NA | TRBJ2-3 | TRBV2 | CASSPGSYLRDTQYF | TGTGCCAGCAGTCCCGGGTCCTACTTGCGGGATACGCAGTATTTT
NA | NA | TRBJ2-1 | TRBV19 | CASSIASLNEQFF | TGTGCCAGTAGTATTGCGAGCCTCAATGAGCAGTTCTTC
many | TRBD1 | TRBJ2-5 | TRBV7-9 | CASSGTDRVRETQYF | TGTGCCAGCAGCGGAACAGACAGGGTTCGTGAGACCCAGTACTTC
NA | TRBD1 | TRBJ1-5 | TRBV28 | CASRDDRGGSNQPQHF | TGTGCCAGCAGGGACGACAGGGGAGGTAGCAATCAGCCCCAGCATTTT
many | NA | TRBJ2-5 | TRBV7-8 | CASSPLEETQYF | TGTGCCAGCAGCCCCTTGGAAGAGACCCAGTACTTC
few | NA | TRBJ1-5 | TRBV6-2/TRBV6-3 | CASTDSAYSPQHF | TGTGCCAGCACGGACAGCGCATATTCGCCCCAGCATTTT
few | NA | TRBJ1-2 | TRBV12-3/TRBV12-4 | CASSLGRKGPAGGYTF | TGTGCCAGCAGCTTAGGGAGAAAGGGCCCCGCGGGGGGCTACACCTTC
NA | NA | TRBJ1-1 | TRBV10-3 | CAISRLSSGAEGTEAFF | TGTGCCATCAGTAGACTTTCTAGTGGGGCTGAGGGCACTGAAGCTTTCTTT
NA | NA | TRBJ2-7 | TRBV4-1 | CASSQDSSDYGSYEQYF | TGCGCCAGCAGCCAAGACTCCAGCGACTATGGCTCCTACGAGCAGTACTTC
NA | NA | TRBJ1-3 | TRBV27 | CASSSTLPQVASGNTIYF | TGTGCCAGCAGTTCGACCCTCCCACAGGTCGCCTCTGGAAACACCATATATTTT
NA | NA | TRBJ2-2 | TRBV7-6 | CASSLASGGNTGELFF | TGTGCCAGCAGCTTAGCGTCCGGGGGCAACACCGGGGAGCTGTTTTTT
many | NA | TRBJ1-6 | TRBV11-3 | CASSLDRPSSYNSPLHF | TGTGCCAGCAGCTTAGACAGGCCGAGCTCCTATAATTCACCCCTCCACTTT
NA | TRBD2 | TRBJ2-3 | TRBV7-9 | CASSPSGGGLSGTDTQYF | TGTGCCAGCAGCCCAAGCGGGGGAGGACTCTCCGGCACAGATACGCAGTATTTT
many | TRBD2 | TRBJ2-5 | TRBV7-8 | CASSMEGGETQYF | TGTGCCAGCAGCATGGAGGGAGGGGAGACCCAGTACTTC